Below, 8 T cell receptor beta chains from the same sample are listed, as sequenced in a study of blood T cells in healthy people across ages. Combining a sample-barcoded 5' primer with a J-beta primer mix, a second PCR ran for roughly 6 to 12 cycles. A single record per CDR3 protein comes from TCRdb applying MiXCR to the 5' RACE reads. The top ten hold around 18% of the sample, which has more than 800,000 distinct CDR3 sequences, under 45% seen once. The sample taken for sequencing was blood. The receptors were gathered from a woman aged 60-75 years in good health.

This CDR3 reads CASSYLYPGDTQYF. CDR3 coding DNA: TGTGCCAGCAGTTATCTGTACCCCGGGGATACGCAGTATTTT. This rearrangement joins TRBV6-5 to TRBJ2-3; D unresolved. Trimming pared 3 bases from V and 6 bases from J, leaving 13 bases between. The CDR3 has 14 residues. Germline V lookup: CDR1 MNHEY, CDR2 SVGAGI.

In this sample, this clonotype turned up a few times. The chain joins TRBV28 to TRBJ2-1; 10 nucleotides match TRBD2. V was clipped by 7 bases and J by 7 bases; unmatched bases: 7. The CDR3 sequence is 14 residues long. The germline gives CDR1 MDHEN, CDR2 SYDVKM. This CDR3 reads CASNGLAVRNEQFF. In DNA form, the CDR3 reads TGTGCCAGCAACGGACTAGCGGTTCGTAATGAGCAGTTCTTC.

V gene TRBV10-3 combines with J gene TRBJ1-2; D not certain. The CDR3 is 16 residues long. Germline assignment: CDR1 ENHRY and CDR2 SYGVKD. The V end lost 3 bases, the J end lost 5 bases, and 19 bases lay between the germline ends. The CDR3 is CAISEGSDQFWYGYTF. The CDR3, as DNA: TGTGCCATCAGTGAAGGGTCGGATCAATTTTGGTATGGCTACACCTTC.

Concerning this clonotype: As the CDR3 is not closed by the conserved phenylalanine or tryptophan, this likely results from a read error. For the CDR3, the DNA is TGTGCCAGCAGCGTAGCTGAGGCCAACGTCCTGACTATC. It yields the protein CASSVAEANVLTI. The chain combines TRBV9 with TRBJ2-6; D is unclear. CDR1 SGDLS and CDR2 YYNGEE come from the germline V gene. This CDR3 comprises 13 residues. The V end was cut by 0 bases, the J end by 6 bases, with 4 bases between.

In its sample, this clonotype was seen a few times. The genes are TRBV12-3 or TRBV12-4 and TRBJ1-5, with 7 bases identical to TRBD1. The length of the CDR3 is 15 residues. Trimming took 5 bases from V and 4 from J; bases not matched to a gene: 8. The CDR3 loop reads CASSPRTGSNQPQHF. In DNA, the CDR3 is TGTGCCAGCAGTCCCCGGACAGGTAGTAATCAGCCCCAGCATTTT.

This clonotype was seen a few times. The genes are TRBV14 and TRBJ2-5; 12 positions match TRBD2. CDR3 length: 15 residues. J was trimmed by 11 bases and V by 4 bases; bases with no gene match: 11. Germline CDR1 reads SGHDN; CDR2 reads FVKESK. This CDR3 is CASSPRLAGAGEQYF. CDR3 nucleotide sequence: TGTGCCAGCAGCCCCAGACTAGCGGGGGCGGGGGAGCAGTACTTC. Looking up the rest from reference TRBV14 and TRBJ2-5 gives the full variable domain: EAGVTQFPSHSVIEKGQTVTLRCDPISGHDNLYWYRRVMGKEIKFLLHFVKESKQDESGMPNNRFLAERTGGTYSTLKVQPAELEDSGVYFCASSPRLAGAGEQYFGPGTRLLVL.

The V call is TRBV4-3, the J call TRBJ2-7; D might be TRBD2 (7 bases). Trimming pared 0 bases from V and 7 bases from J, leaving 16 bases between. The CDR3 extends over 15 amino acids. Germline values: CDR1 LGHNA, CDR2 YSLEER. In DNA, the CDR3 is TGCGCCAGCAGCCAAGAGGGGGGGACAATCAATGAGCAGTACTTC. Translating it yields CASSQEGGTINEQYF.

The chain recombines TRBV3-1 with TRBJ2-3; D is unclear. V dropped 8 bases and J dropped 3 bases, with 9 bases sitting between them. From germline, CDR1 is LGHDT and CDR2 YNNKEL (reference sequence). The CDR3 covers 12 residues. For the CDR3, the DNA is TGTGCCAGCGGGCGACGAACAGATACGCAGTATTTT. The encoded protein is CASGRRTDTQYF.